This TCR beta chain was documented in a study of blood T cell repertoires in COVID-19. Germline CDR1 SGHDN, CDR2 FVKESK. This CDR3 contains 15 residues. The germline V and J ends were trimmed by 1 base and 2 bases, with 12 bases remaining between them. TCRdb's copy holds only in-frame clones and misses some; the assay was immunoSEQ multiplex PCR. The repertoire holds nearly 300,000 clones, with 88% as singletons. The TCR sequence derives from a woman in her twenties or thirties who had recovered from COVID-19. The chain has TRBV14 and TRBJ2-7; D ambiguous. The sequencing input was peripheral blood. CDR3 protein: CASSQGFQRTYEQYF. The CDR3 DNA reads as TGTGCCAGCAGCCAAGGTTTCCAGAGGACCTACGAGCAGTACTTC.